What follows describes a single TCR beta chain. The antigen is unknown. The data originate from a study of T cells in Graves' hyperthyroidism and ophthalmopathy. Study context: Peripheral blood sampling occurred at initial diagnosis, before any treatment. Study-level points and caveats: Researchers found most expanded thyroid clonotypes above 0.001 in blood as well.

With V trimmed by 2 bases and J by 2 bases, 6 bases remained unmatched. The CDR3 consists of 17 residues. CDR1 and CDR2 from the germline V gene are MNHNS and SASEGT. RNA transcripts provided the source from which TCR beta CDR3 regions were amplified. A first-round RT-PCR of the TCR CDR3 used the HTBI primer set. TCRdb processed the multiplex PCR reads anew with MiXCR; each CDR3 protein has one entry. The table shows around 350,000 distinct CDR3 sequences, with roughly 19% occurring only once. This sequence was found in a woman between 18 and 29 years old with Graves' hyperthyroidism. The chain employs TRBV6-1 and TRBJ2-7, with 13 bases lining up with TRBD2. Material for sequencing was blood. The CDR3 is CASSESRGLAGTYEQYF. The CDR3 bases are TGTGCCAGCAGTGAAAGCCGGGGACTAGCGGGGACCTACGAGCAGTACTTC.